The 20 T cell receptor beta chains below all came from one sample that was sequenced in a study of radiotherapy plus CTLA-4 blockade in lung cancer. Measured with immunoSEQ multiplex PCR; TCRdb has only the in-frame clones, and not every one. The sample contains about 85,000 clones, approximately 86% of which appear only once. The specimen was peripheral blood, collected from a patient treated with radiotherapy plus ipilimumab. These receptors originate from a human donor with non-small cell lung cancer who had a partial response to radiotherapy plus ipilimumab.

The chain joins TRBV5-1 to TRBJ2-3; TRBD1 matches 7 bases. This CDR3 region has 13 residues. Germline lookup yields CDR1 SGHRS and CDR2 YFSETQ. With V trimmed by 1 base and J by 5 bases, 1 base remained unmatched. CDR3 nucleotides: TGCGCCAGCAGCTTGACAGGGGAAGATACGCAGTATTTT. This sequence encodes CASSLTGEDTQYF.

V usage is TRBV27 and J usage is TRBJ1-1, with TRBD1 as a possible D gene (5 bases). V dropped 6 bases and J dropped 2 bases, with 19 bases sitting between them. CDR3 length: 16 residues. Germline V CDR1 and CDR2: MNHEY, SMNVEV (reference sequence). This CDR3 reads CASSSPSGGVNTEAFF. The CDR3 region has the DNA TGTGCCAGCAGCTCTCCCTCCGGGGGGGTAAACACTGAAGCTTTCTTT.

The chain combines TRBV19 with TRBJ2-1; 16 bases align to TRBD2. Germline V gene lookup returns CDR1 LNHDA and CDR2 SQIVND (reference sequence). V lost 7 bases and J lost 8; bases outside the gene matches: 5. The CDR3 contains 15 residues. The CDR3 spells CASKTGTSGRDEQFF. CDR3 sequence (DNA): TGTGCCAGTAAAACCGGGACTAGCGGGAGGGATGAGCAGTTCTTC.

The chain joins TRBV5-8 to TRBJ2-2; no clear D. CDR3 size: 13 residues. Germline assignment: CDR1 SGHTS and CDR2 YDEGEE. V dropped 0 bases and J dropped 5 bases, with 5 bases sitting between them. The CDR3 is CASSLARTGELFF. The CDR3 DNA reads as TGTGCCAGCAGCTTGGCCCGGACCGGGGAGCTGTTTTTT.

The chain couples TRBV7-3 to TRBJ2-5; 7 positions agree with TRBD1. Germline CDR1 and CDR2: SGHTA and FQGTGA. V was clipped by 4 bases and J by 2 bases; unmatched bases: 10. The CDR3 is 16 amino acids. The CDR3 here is CASSSGWGTEQETQYF. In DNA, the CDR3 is TGTGCCAGCAGCTCCGGGTGGGGGACAGAACAAGAGACCCAGTACTTC.

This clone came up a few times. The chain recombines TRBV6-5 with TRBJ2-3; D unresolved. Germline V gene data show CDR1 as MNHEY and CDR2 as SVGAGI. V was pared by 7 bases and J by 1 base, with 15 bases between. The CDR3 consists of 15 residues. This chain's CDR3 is CASTSSPAGTDTQYF. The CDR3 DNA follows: TGTGCCAGCACCTCGTCTCCTGCGGGCACAGATACGCAGTATTTT.

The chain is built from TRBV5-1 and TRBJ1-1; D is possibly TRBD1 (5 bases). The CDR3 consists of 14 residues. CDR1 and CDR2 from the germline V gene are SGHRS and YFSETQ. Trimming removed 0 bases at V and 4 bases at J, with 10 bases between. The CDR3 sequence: CASSLGQGVTEAFF. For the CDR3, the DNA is TGCGCCAGCAGCTTGGGACAAGGGGTCACTGAAGCTTTCTTT.

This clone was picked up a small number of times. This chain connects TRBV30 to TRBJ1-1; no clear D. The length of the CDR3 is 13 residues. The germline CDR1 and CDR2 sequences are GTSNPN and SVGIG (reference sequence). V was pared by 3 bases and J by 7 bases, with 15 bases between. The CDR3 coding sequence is TGTGCCTGGAGCTCCGGTTTACTAAGTGAAGCTTTCTTT. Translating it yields CAWSSGLLSEAFF.

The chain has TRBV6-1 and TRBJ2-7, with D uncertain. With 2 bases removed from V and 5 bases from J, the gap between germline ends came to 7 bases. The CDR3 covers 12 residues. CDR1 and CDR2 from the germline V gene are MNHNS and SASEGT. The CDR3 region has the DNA TGTGCCAGCAGTGAACGGCAGGACGAGCAGTACTTC. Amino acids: CASSERQDEQYF.

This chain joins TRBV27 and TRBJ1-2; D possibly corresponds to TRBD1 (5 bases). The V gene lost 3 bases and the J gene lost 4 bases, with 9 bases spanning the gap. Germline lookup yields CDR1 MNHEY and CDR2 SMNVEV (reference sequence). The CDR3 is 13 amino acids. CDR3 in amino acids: CASSLGGGYGYTF. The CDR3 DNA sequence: TGTGCCAGCAGTTTGGGGGGAGGCTATGGCTACACCTTC.

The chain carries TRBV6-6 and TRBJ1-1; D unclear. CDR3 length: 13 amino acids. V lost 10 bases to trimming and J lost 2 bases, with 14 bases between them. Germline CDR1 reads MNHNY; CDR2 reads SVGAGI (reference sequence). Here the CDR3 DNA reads TGTGCCACCCTGGACGGGAGAAACACTGAAGCTTTCTTT. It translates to CATLDGRNTEAFF.

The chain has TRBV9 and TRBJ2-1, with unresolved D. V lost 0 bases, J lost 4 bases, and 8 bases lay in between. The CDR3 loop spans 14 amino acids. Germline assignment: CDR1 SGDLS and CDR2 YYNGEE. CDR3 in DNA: TGTGCCAGCAGCGTAGAGTCCAGTTACAATGAGCAGTTCTTC. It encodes CASSVESSYNEQFF. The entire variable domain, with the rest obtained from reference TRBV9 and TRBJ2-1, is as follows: DSGVTQTPKHLITATGQRVTLRCSPRSGDLSVYWYQQSLDQGLQFLIQYYNGEERAKGNILERFSAQQFPDLHSELNLSSLELGDSALYFCASSVESSYNEQFFGPGTRLTVL.

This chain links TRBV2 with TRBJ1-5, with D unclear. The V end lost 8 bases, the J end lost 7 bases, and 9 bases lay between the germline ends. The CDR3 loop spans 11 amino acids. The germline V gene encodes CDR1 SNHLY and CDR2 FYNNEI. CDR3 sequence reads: CASASEQPQHF. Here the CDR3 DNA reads TGTGCCAGCGCGTCCGAGCAGCCCCAGCATTTT.

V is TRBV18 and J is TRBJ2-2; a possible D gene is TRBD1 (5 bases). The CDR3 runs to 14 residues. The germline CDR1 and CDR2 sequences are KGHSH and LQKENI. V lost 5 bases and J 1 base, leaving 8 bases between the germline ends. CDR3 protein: CASSNGQNTGELFF. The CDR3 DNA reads TGTGCCAGCTCAAACGGACAGAACACCGGGGAGCTGTTTTTT.

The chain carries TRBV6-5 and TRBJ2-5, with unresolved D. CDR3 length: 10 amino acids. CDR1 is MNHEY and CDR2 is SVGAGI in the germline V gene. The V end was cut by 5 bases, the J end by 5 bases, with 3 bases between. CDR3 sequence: CASSEETQYF. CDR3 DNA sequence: TGTGCCAGCAGTGAGGAGACCCAGTACTTC.

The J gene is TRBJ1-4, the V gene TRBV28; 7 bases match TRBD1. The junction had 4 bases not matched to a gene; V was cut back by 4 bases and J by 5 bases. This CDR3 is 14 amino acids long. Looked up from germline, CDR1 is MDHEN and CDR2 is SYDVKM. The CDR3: CASSWGQINEKLFF. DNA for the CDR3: TGTGCCAGCAGTTGGGGACAGATAAATGAAAAACTGTTTTTT.

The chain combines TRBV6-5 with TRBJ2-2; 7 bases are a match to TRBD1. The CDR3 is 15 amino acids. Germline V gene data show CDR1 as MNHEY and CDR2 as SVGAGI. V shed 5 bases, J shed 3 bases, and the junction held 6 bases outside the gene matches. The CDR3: CASSNPTGYTGELFF. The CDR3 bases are TGTGCCAGCAGTAACCCGACAGGGTACACCGGGGAGCTGTTTTTT.

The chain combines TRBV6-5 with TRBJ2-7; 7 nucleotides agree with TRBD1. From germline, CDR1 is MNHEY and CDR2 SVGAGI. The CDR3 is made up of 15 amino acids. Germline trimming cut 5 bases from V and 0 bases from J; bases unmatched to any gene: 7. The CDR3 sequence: CASSQPRQGSYEQYV. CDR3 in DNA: TGTGCCAGCAGTCAACCCCGACAGGGCTCCTACGAGCAGTACGTC.

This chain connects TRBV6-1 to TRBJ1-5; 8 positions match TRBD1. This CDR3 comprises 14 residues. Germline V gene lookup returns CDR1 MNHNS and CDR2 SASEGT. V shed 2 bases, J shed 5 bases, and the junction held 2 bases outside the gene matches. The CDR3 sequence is CASSELTGDQPQHF. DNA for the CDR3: TGTGCCAGCAGTGAATTGACAGGGGATCAGCCCCAGCATTTT.

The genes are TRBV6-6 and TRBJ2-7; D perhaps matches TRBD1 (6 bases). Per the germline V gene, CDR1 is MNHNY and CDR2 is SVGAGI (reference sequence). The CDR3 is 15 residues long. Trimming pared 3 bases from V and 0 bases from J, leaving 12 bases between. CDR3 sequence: CASSYSTGLSYEQYF. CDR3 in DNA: TGTGCCAGCAGTTATTCCACAGGGCTCTCCTACGAGCAGTACTTC.